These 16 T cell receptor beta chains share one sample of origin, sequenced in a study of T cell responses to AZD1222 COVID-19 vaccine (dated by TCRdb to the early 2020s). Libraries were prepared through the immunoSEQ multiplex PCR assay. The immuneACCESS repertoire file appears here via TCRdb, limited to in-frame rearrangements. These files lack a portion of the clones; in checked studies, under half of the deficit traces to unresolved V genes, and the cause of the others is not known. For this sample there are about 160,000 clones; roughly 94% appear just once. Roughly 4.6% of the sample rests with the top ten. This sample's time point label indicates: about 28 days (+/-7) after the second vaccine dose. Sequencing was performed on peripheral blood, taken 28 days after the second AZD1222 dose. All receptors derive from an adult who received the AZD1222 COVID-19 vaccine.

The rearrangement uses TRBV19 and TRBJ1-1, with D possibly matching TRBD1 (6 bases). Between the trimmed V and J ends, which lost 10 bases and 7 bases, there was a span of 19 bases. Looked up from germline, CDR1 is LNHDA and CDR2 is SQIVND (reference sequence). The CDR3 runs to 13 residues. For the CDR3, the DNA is TGTGCCACTACGACAGGTCCGCTATATGAAGCTTTCTTT. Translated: CATTTGPLYEAFF.

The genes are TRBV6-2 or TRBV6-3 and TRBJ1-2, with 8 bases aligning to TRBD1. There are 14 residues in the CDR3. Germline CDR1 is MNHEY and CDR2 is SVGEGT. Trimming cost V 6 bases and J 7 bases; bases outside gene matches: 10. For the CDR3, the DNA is TGTGCCAGCAGCTCGACAGGGGTATTAGGTGGCTACACCTTC. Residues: CASSSTGVLGGYTF.

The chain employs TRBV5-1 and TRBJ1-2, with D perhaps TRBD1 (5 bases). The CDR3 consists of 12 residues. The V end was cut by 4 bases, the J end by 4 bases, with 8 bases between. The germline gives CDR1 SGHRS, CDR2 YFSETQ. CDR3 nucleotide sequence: TGCGCCAGCAGCGGGGCGCTCTATGGCTACACCTTC. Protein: CASSGALYGYTF.

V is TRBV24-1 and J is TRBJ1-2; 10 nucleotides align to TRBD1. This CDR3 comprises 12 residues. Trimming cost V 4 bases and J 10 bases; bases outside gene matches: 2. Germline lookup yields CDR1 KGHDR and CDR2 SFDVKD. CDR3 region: CATSDRQGAYTF. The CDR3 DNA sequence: TGTGCCACCAGTGACAGACAGGGGGCCTACACCTTC.

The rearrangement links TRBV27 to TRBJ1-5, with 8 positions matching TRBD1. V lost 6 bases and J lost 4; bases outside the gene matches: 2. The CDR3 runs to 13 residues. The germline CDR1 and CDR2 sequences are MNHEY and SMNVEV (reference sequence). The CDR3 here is CASSWTGNQPQHF. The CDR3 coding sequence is TGTGCCAGCAGCTGGACAGGGAATCAGCCCCAGCATTTT.

CDR3 in amino acids: CASSREGTRGALYNSPLHF. DNA for the CDR3: TGCGCCAGCAGCCGCGAAGGGACCAGAGGGGCTTTATATAATTCACCCCTCCACTTT. V and J are TRBV5-1 and TRBJ1-6; tentative D call: TRBD1 (5 bases). Deletions cut 4 bases from V and 4 bases from J, with 24 bases between. The CDR3 is 19 amino acids. Germline-derived CDR1 and CDR2 are SGHRS and YFSETQ.

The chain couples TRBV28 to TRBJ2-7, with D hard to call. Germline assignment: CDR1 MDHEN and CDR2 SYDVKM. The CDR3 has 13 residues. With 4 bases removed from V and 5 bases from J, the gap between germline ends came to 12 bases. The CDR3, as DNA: TGTGCCAGCAGTTATACAGTTTGGCACGAGCAGTACTTC. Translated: CASSYTVWHEQYF.

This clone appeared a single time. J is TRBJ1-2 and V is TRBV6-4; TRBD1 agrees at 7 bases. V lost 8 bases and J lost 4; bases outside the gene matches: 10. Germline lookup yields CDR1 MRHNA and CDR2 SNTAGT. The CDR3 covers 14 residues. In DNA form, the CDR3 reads TGTGCCAGCGCGTTATCGGGGGACAGCTATGGCTACACCTTC. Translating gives CASALSGDSYGYTF.

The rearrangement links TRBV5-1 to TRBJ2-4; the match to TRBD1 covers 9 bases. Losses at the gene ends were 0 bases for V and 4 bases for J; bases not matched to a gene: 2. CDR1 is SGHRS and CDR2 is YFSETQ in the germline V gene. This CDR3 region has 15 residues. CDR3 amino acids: CASSLGGQGKNIQYF. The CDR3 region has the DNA TGCGCCAGCAGCTTGGGTGGACAGGGGAAAAACATTCAGTACTTC. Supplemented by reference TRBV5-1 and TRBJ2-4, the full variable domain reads KAGVTQTPRYLIKTRGQQVTLSCSPISGHRSVSWYQQTPGQGLQFLFEYFSETQRNKGNFPGRFSGRQFSNSRSEMNVSTLELGDSALYLCASSLGGQGKNIQYFGAGTRLSVL.

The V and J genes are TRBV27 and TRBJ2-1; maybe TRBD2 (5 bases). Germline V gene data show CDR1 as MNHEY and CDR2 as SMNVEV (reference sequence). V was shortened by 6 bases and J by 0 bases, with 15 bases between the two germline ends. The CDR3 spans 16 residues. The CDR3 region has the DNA TGTGCCAGCAGCCGCAGCTCGAGCGGCTCCTACAATGAGCAGTTCTTC. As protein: CASSRSSSGSYNEQFF.

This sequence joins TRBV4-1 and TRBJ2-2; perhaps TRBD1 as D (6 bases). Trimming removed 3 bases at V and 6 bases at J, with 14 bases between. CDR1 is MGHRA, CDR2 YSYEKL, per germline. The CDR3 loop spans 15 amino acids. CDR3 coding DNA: TGCGCCAGCAGCCACCCATTCCAGGGGTCCGGGGAGCTGTTTTTT. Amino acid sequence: CASSHPFQGSGELFF.

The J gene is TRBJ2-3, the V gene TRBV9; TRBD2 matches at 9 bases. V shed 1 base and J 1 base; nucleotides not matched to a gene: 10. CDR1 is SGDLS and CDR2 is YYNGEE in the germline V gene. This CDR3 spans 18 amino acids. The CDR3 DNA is TGTGCCAGCAGCGTAACGTCGGGTAGCGGGAGTGGCACAGATACGCAGTATTTT. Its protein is CASSVTSGSGSGTDTQYF.

The CDR3 protein is CASSNTGGASTNEKLFF. The CDR3 DNA is TGTGCCAGCAGCAATACAGGGGGCGCATCTACTAATGAAAAACTGTTTTTT. The rearrangement links TRBV21-1 to TRBJ1-4; the table's D call, TRBD1, was not checked against the DNA. TRBV21-1 is annotated as a pseudogene. This CDR3 has 17 residues.

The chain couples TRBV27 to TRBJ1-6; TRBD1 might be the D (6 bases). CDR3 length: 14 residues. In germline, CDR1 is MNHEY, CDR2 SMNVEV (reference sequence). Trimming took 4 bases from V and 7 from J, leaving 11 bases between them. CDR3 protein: CASSSWGRNSPLHF. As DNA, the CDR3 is TGTGCCAGCAGTTCATGGGGGCGAAATTCACCCCTCCACTTT.

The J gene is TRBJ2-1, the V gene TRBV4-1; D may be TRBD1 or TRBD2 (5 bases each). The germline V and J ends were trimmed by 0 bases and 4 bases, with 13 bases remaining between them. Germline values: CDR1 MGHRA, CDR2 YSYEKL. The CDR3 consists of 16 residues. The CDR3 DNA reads TGCGCCAGCAGCCAAGAGCGGAGTGGGGGATACAATGAGCAGTTCTTC. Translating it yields CASSQERSGGYNEQFF.

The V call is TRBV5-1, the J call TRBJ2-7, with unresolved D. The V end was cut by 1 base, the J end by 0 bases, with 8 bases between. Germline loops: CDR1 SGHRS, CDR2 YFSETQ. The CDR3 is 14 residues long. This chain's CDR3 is CASSLQASSYEQYF. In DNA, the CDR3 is TGCGCCAGCAGCTTGCAGGCGAGCTCCTACGAGCAGTACTTC.